This T cell receptor (beta chain) was captured by sequencing in a study of HIV-infected patients and healthy controls. This clonotype appeared many times. What it binds is unknown. Study outcomes and limitations: HIV+ repertoires were severely depleted of MAIT alpha-chain CDR3s, unlike healthy controls. Significantly higher mean Gini indices appeared in HIV-infected repertoires, possibly reflecting oligoclonality. Donor HLA types were not determined in the study.

Trimming cost V 3 bases and J 4 bases; bases outside gene matches: 4. The CDR3 has 14 residues. CDR1 DFQATT and CDR2 SNEGSKA come from the germline V gene (reference sequence). 500 ng RNA was reverse transcribed with alpha and beta constant-region primers. Separate chain-specific third strand synthesis with multiplexing indices produced the alpha and beta libraries. Each CDR3 protein is one row after TCRdb ran MiXCR on the 5' RACE reads. The data show nearly 25,000 distinct CDR3 sequences, with about 8.5% seen just once and 3% to 4.5% held by the top ten. Whole blood was used without fractionation, so all unsorted peripheral T cells were included.

The J gene is TRBJ2-5, the V gene TRBV20-1; 11 positions agree with TRBD2. This TCR was sampled from an adult in good health. Source material: blood. The CDR3 reads CSASSGGGRETQYF. In nucleotides, the CDR3 is TGCAGTGCTAGTAGCGGGGGGGGCAGAGAGACCCAGTACTTC.